The 26 T cell receptor beta chains below come from one sample, sequenced in a study of blood T cell repertoires in COVID-19. The data were produced by immunoSEQ multiplex PCR, yet TCRdb's version contains in-frame clones alone and is incomplete. The profile shows under 300,000 clones, about nine tenths of them singletons. Sequencing was carried out using peripheral blood. The receptor set was obtained from a man aged 45-65 years with acute or convalescent COVID-19.

V usage is TRBV15 and J usage is TRBJ1-1, with 10 bases matching TRBD1. The length of the CDR3 is 15 residues. Looked up from germline, CDR1 is LNHNV and CDR2 is YYDKDF (reference sequence). V was pared by 3 bases and J by 3 bases, with 4 bases of the junction left unmatched. CDR3 DNA: TGTGCCACCAGCAGGTGGACAGGGGGGGACACTGAAGCTTTCTTT. As protein: CATSRWTGGDTEAFF. Full variable domain (outside the CDR3, taken from reference TRBV15 and TRBJ1-1): DAMVIQNPRYQVTQFGKPVTLSCSQTLNHNVMYWYQQKSSQAPKLLFHYYDKDFNNEADTPDNFQSRRPNTSFCFLDIRSPGLGDTAMYLCATSRWTGGDTEAFFGQGTRLTVV.

This chain joins TRBV27 and TRBJ2-6, with 7 bases aligning to TRBD1. The V segment lost 5 bases and the J segment 0 bases; nucleotides outside the gene matches: 10. This CDR3 region has 18 residues. CDR1 and CDR2 (germline): MNHEY, SMNVEV (reference sequence). The CDR3 sequence: CASSPRTGGSSGANVLTF. The CDR3 DNA reads TGTGCCAGCAGTCCTCGGACAGGTGGTAGCTCTGGGGCCAACGTCCTGACTTTC.

The chain combines TRBV3-1 (or the pseudogene TRBV3-2) with TRBJ1-2; 7 positions match TRBD1. The germline V gene encodes CDR1 LGHDT and CDR2 YNNKEL (reference sequence). V shed 4 bases, J shed 4 bases, and the junction held 6 bases outside the gene matches. The CDR3 sequence is 14 residues long. CDR3 region: CASSLGTATYGYTF. Here the CDR3 DNA reads TGTGCCAGCAGCCTTGGGACAGCCACCTATGGCTACACCTTC.

V and J are TRBV18 and TRBJ2-7; D is perhaps TRBD2 (6 bases). Trimming removed 2 bases from V and 4 bases from J, with 9 bases in between. The CDR3 sequence is 13 residues long. Germline CDR1 is KGHSH and CDR2 is LQKENI. The CDR3 spells CASSPGSGYEQYF. Here the CDR3 DNA reads TGTGCCAGCTCACCAGGTAGCGGATACGAGCAGTACTTC.

The chain combines TRBV18 with TRBJ1-1; TRBD1 might be the D (5 bases). Germline V gene data show CDR1 as KGHSH and CDR2 as LQKENI. CDR3 length: 12 residues. Trimming took 4 bases from V and 7 from J, leaving 10 bases between them. The CDR3, as DNA: TGTGCCAGCTCACAACAGGATATTGAAGCTTTCTTT. Protein product: CASSQQDIEAFF.

The rearrangement links TRBV5-1 to TRBJ2-5, with 11 bases that match TRBD1. The CDR3 is made up of 16 amino acids. V lost 4 bases to trimming and J lost 5 bases; unmatched junction nucleotides: 10. Germline V lookup: CDR1 SGHRS, CDR2 YFSETQ. The chain's CDR3 is CASSLNRDRGWETQYF. The DNA for the CDR3 is TGCGCCAGCAGCCTAAACCGGGACAGGGGGTGGGAGACCCAGTACTTC.

The V and J genes are TRBV10-3 and TRBJ2-7; D is possibly TRBD1 (5 bases). V lost 0 bases to trimming and J lost 5 bases, with 11 bases between them. The germline V gene has CDR1 ENHRY and CDR2 SYGVKD. CDR3 size: 14 residues. The CDR3 coding sequence is TGTGCCATCAGTGAGTCAGGACACCGGGACGAGCAGTACTTC. Its translation is CAISESGHRDEQYF.

J is TRBJ2-3 and V is TRBV4-1; 7 bases line up with TRBD2. Trimming cost V 1 base and J 3 bases; bases outside gene matches: 10. Germline CDR1 is MGHRA and CDR2 is YSYEKL. CDR3 length equals 17 residues. In DNA, the CDR3 is TGCGCCAGCAGCCAAGTTGGGGGGGGACTACCAACAGATACGCAGTATTTT. Amino acid sequence: CASSQVGGGLPTDTQYF.

A few counts support this clone. The rearrangement links TRBV3-1 (or the pseudogene TRBV3-2) to TRBJ1-1; D may be TRBD1 (5 bases). V lost 4 bases to trimming and J lost 8 bases, with 20 bases between them. The CDR3 contains 15 residues. Germline CDR1 reads LGHDT; CDR2 reads YNNKEL (reference sequence). In DNA form, the CDR3 reads TGTGCCAGCAGCCCGTGGGGTATCGGGGGGACCGAAGCTTTCTTT. Amino acid sequence: CASSPWGIGGTEAFF.

V usage is TRBV3-1 (or the pseudogene TRBV3-2) and J usage is TRBJ1-2; D not certain. The CDR3 covers 17 residues. The germline V gene has CDR1 LGHDT and CDR2 YNNKEL (reference sequence). Trimming took 3 bases from V and 8 from J, leaving 25 bases between them. CDR3 sequence (DNA): TGTGCCAGCAGCCAGGGTATGCCTTCTAGAGTTCAAGGCGGCTACACCTTC. It codes for CASSQGMPSRVQGGYTF.

A single count supports this clone. V usage is TRBV18 and J usage is TRBJ1-2, with D unclear. Trimming pared 3 bases from V and 7 bases from J, leaving 12 bases between. The CDR3 is 13 amino acids. The V gene's germline CDR1 is KGHSH and CDR2 LQKENI. The CDR3 spells CASSPDGDFGYTF. CDR3 DNA sequence: TGTGCCAGCTCACCCGATGGAGATTTTGGCTACACCTTC.

The chain combines TRBV27 with TRBJ1-1; TRBD1 is a possible D gene (5 bases). Germline V gives CDR1 MNHEY, CDR2 SMNVEV (reference sequence). The CDR3 consists of 16 residues. V was pared by 5 bases and J by 0 bases, with 16 bases between. The CDR3 DNA follows: TGTGCCAGCAGTGGTTTGCGGGGGACTTTGAACACTGAAGCTTTCTTT. This gives the protein CASSGLRGTLNTEAFF.

The rearrangement uses TRBV5-4 and TRBJ1-2; 8 nucleotides agree with TRBD1. The CDR3 consists of 18 residues. J lost 8 bases, V lost 0 bases, and 18 bases had no gene match. Germline loops: CDR1 SGHNT, CDR2 YYREEE (reference sequence). The CDR3 sequence is CASSLDGARAGGAEGYTF. CDR3 nucleotide sequence: TGTGCCAGCAGCTTGGATGGGGCCCGGGCAGGGGGCGCGGAAGGCTACACCTTC.

The V call is TRBV7-9, the J call TRBJ2-5; 12 nucleotides agree with TRBD1. The CDR3 runs 15 residues. Germline values: CDR1 SEHNR, CDR2 FQNEAQ (reference sequence). J was trimmed by 5 bases and V by 4 bases; bases with no gene match: 5. The CDR3 sequence: CASSWGTGGLETQYF. As DNA, the CDR3 is TGTGCCAGCAGCTGGGGGACAGGGGGCCTCGAGACCCAGTACTTC.

The rearrangement uses TRBV19 and TRBJ2-3, with D tentatively TRBD1 (5 bases). CDR3 size: 16 residues. The germline CDR1 and CDR2 sequences are LNHDA and SQIVND (reference sequence). The V and J ends lost 0 bases and 2 bases respectively, with 12 bases between them. CDR3 protein: CASSIDRSGFTDTQYF. The CDR3 DNA follows: TGTGCCAGTAGTATAGATCGATCAGGGTTCACAGATACGCAGTATTTT.

The CDR3 spells CASSQDARENSPLHF. The CDR3 DNA is TGCGCCAGCAGCCAAGATGCCAGGGAAAATTCACCCCTCCACTTT. The chain couples TRBV4-1 to TRBJ1-6, with TRBD1 as a possible D gene (5 bases). CDR1 is MGHRA and CDR2 is YSYEKL in the germline V gene. V was pared by 0 bases and J by 7 bases, with 10 bases between. The CDR3 is 15 residues long.

The rearrangement uses TRBV10-1 and TRBJ2-5; 11 bases fit TRBD2. Trimming removed 2 bases from V and 2 bases from J; junction bases left unmatched: 1. The CDR3 length is 15 residues. Per the germline V gene, CDR1 is WNHNN and CDR2 is SYGVQD (reference sequence). The CDR3: CASSELAGGQETQYF. In nucleotides, the CDR3 is TGCGCCAGCAGTGAGCTAGCGGGGGGTCAAGAGACCCAGTACTTC.

The V and J genes are TRBV18 and TRBJ2-5, with unresolved D. The V gene's germline CDR1 is KGHSH and CDR2 LQKENI. The germline V and J ends were trimmed by 0 bases and 5 bases, with 10 bases remaining between them. This CDR3 spans 14 amino acids. CDR3: CASSPPLNSETQYF. The CDR3 DNA reads TGTGCCAGCTCACCACCGTTGAACTCCGAGACCCAGTACTTC.

This chain uses TRBV5-1 with TRBJ1-1, with 10 bases fitting TRBD1. The CDR3 loop spans 17 amino acids. Germline V lookup: CDR1 SGHRS, CDR2 YFSETQ. The ends lost 0 bases at V and 2 bases at J; junction bases unmatched: 7. The CDR3: CASSLEGTGVRNTEAFF. CDR3 bases: TGCGCCAGCAGCTTGGAGGGGACAGGGGTACGAAACACTGAAGCTTTCTTT.

The chain links TRBV19 to TRBJ1-2, with TRBD1 as a possible D gene (6 bases). CDR1 and CDR2 (germline): LNHDA, SQIVND (reference sequence). The CDR3 spans 12 residues. Between the trimmed V and J ends, which lost 6 bases and 8 bases, there was a span of 13 bases. The CDR3 here is CASSGRGEGYTF. CDR3 bases: TGTGCCAGTAGCGGCAGGGGTGAGGGCTACACCTTC.

The chain employs TRBV30 and TRBJ2-7, with D possibly matching TRBD2 (5 bases). The CDR3 loop spans 13 amino acids. CDR1 and CDR2 (germline): GTSNPN, SVGIG (reference sequence). V shed 6 bases and J shed 3 bases, with 15 bases lying between them. DNA of the CDR3: TGTGCCTGTTCACAAGGAGGACTCTACGAGCAGTACTTC. Amino acid sequence: CACSQGGLYEQYF.

The chain links TRBV5-1 to TRBJ1-3; weak D call: TRBD1 (6 bases). This CDR3 is 14 amino acids long. From germline, CDR1 is SGHRS and CDR2 YFSETQ. Between the trimmed V and J ends, which lost 5 bases and 2 bases, there was a span of 11 bases. Here the CDR3 reads CASRDDRPGNTIYF. The DNA for the CDR3 is TGCGCCAGCAGAGACGACAGGCCTGGAAACACCATATATTTT.

This clone was counted between two and nine times. The chain employs TRBV27 and TRBJ1-1, with D unresolved. The V end was cut by 4 bases, the J end by 1 base, with 7 bases between. The CDR3 is 13 amino acids. Germline V lookup: CDR1 MNHEY, CDR2 SMNVEV (reference sequence). The CDR3 here is CASSWGENTEAFF. CDR3 DNA sequence: TGTGCCAGCAGTTGGGGAGAGAACACTGAAGCTTTCTTT.

In DNA, the CDR3 is TGTGCCAGCAGCCCCTTTGGGGGGAACCCCCTCTCCTATAATTCACCCCTCCACTTT. This gives the protein CASSPFGGNPLSYNSPLHF. The V gene is TRBV5-4, the J gene TRBJ1-6; perhaps TRBD1 as D (5 bases). The CDR3 is made up of 19 amino acids. Germline loops: CDR1 SGHNT, CDR2 YYREEE (reference sequence). Trimming left V 4 bases short and J 0 bases short, with 20 bases between.

The chain links TRBV24-1 to TRBJ2-2; 7 bases are shared with TRBD1. V trimming: 4 bases; J trimming: 4 bases; junction bases outside the gene matches: 8. Germline loops: CDR1 KGHDR, CDR2 SFDVKD. The CDR3 totals 16 residues. CDR3 nucleotide sequence: TGTGCCACCAGTGAATTGGGACAGCAATTCACCGGGGAGCTGTTTTTT. Translation gives CATSELGQQFTGELFF.

The chain combines TRBV27 with TRBJ2-6; D may be TRBD2 (5 bases). CDR1 is MNHEY and CDR2 is SMNVEV in the germline V gene (reference sequence). This CDR3 comprises 17 residues. V was pared by 7 bases and J by 0 bases, with 16 bases between. The CDR3 coding sequence is TGTGCCAGCAAAGCGGTGGGTCTTAGCTCTGGGGCCAACGTCCTGACTTTC. Protein sequence: CASKAVGLSSGANVLTF.